The 24 T cell receptor beta chains below come from one sample, sequenced in a study of blood T cell repertoires in COVID-19. Produced via immunoSEQ multiplex PCR; TCRdb's table is partial and in-frame only. Here the sample spans 350,000 to 450,000 clones, about nine tenths being singletons. What was sequenced was PBMCs or T cells enriched from blood (not recorded which). The receptors come from a woman aged 40 to 50 who had been exposed to COVID-19.

This chain's CDR3 is CATSRGVGGPANTEAFF. CDR3 nucleotides: TGTGCCACCAGCAGAGGAGTCGGAGGCCCAGCGAACACTGAAGCTTTCTTT. The chain uses TRBV15 and TRBJ1-1; no firm D call. V dropped 1 base and J dropped 1 base, with 16 bases sitting between them. The CDR3 has 17 amino acids. Germline CDR1 is LNHNV and CDR2 is YYDKDF (reference sequence).

The J gene is TRBJ1-4, the V gene TRBV6-6; perhaps TRBD1 as D (5 bases). CDR1 is MNHNY and CDR2 is SVGAGI in the germline V gene (reference sequence). The CDR3 covers 16 residues. Deletions cut 2 bases from V and 4 bases from J, with 14 bases between. CDR3 bases: TGTGCCAGCAGTTACCCCCAGGGTCGGAGTAATGAAAAACTGTTTTTT. As protein: CASSYPQGRSNEKLFF.

The chain combines TRBV6-5 with TRBJ1-6, with 7 bases lining up with TRBD1. This CDR3 comprises 14 residues. Germline V gene lookup returns CDR1 MNHEY and CDR2 SVGAGI. The ends lost 6 bases at V and 7 bases at J; junction bases unmatched: 6. For the CDR3, the DNA is TGTGCCAGCAGCCGAGGGACAGACAATTCACCCCTCCACTTT. Amino acid sequence: CASSRGTDNSPLHF.

The gene calls are TRBV9 and TRBJ1-4; TRBD1 is a possible D gene (5 bases). This CDR3 is 16 amino acids long. Per the germline V gene, CDR1 is SGDLS and CDR2 is YYNGEE. Trimming took off 4 bases at V and 0 bases at J, with 13 bases between the two ends. The CDR3 nucleotides are TGTGCCAGCAGCCTAGGACACTCTGCAACTAATGAAAAACTGTTTTTT. This gives the protein CASSLGHSATNEKLFF.

The V gene is TRBV29-1, the J gene TRBJ2-1; 8 bases align to TRBD2. Germline V gene data show CDR1 as SQVTM and CDR2 as ANQGSEA. There are 14 residues in the CDR3. V lost 6 bases and J lost 4; bases outside the gene matches: 8. CDR3 sequence reads: CSVAGTGGYNEQFF. CDR3 in DNA: TGCAGCGTGGCGGGGACGGGGGGGTACAATGAGCAGTTCTTC.

The chain couples TRBV7-8 to TRBJ1-5; 7 positions agree with TRBD1. The CDR3 spans 19 residues. Germline CDR1 SGHVS, CDR2 FQNEAQ. The ends lost 5 bases at V and 2 bases at J; junction bases unmatched: 18. The CDR3 loop is CASSTQTGGRGQGNQPQHF. CDR3 sequence (DNA): TGTGCCAGCAGCACCCAGACCGGAGGGCGTGGACAGGGCAATCAGCCCCAGCATTTT.

This chain connects TRBV19 to TRBJ1-2; 10 positions agree with TRBD1. J lost 4 bases, V lost 0 bases, and 2 bases had no gene match. The CDR3 sequence is 15 residues long. Germline V gives CDR1 LNHDA, CDR2 SQIVND (reference sequence). In DNA form, the CDR3 reads TGTGCCAGTAGTATAGACGGGACAGGGGCCTATGGCTACACCTTC. Amino acid sequence: CASSIDGTGAYGYTF.

The chain uses TRBV5-1 and TRBJ2-1; D uncertain. The CDR3 totals 15 residues. CDR1 and CDR2 (germline): SGHRS, YFSETQ. V lost 0 bases, J lost 5 bases, and 12 bases lay in between. As DNA, the CDR3 is TGCGCCAGCAGCTTGGAGGCCTACCTAGACAATGAGCAGTTCTTC. Encoded protein: CASSLEAYLDNEQFF.

This chain links TRBV19 with TRBJ2-7; no reliable D call. Trimming removed 3 bases from V and 2 bases from J, with 14 bases in between. The CDR3 runs to 15 residues. CDR1 LNHDA and CDR2 SQIVND come from the germline V gene (reference sequence). The chain's CDR3 is CASSMVSTGPYEQYF. The CDR3 coding sequence is TGTGCCAGTAGTATGGTGTCGACTGGCCCCTACGAGCAGTACTTC. The entire variable domain, with the rest obtained from reference TRBV19 and TRBJ2-7, is as follows: DGGITQSPKYLFRKEGQNVTLSCEQNLNHDAMYWYRQDPGQGLRLIYYSQIVNDFQKGDIAEGYSVSREKKESFPLTVTSAQKNPTAFYLCASSMVSTGPYEQYFGPGTRLTVT.

The chain couples TRBV19 to TRBJ2-3; D call uncertain. V shed 4 bases and J shed 7 bases, with 6 bases lying between them. The germline CDR1 and CDR2 sequences are LNHDA and SQIVND (reference sequence). The CDR3 contains 11 residues. The CDR3 sequence is CASSTYYTQYF. The CDR3 DNA follows: TGTGCCAGTAGTACTTACTATACGCAGTATTTT.

The chain employs TRBV14 and TRBJ1-1; unclear D gene. V gave up 1 base and J gave up 0 bases, with 3 bases separating them. Per the germline V gene, CDR1 is SGHDN and CDR2 is FVKESK. There are 13 residues in the CDR3. CDR3 region: CASSQALNTEAFF. The DNA of the CDR3 is TGTGCCAGCAGCCAAGCGTTGAACACTGAAGCTTTCTTT.

V gene TRBV5-1 combines with J gene TRBJ1-1; TRBD1 matches at 8 bases. Trimming took 7 bases from V and 1 from J; bases not matched to a gene: 6. Germline V CDR1 and CDR2: SGHRS, YFSETQ. The CDR3 is 14 amino acids. The CDR3 region is CASASGGPNTEAFF. CDR3 bases: TGCGCCAGCGCGTCAGGGGGCCCGAACACTGAAGCTTTCTTT.

The chain joins TRBV15 to TRBJ1-1; TRBD1 agrees at 7 bases. Per the germline V gene, CDR1 is LNHNV and CDR2 is YYDKDF (reference sequence). This CDR3 contains 16 residues. Trimming removed 1 base from V and 2 bases from J; junction bases left unmatched: 7. The CDR3 nucleotides are TGTGCCACCAGCAGAGCGTACTCAGGGGGAAACACTGAAGCTTTCTTT. Translating it yields CATSRAYSGGNTEAFF.

The chain combines TRBV6-5 with TRBJ2-7, with D perhaps matching TRBD1 (6 bases). Trimming pared 2 bases from V and 5 bases from J, leaving 16 bases between. Germline CDR1 is MNHEY and CDR2 is SVGAGI. There are 15 residues in the CDR3. CDR3 sequence (DNA): TGTGCCAGCAGTTACAGGGGGAACCGAGGCGACGAGCAGTACTTC. As protein: CASSYRGNRGDEQYF.

The chain carries TRBV19 and TRBJ1-2, with TRBD1 matching 9 bases. V lost 7 bases, J lost 8 bases, and 8 bases stayed unmatched. Germline CDR1 is LNHDA and CDR2 is SQIVND (reference sequence). There are 13 residues in the CDR3. The CDR3 nucleotides read TGTGCCAGTACCAGAGGACAGGGGTCAGGCTACACCTTC. The encoded protein is CASTRGQGSGYTF.

CDR3 region: CATSIALGSGQETQYF. The DNA of the CDR3 is TGTGCCACCAGTATTGCGTTGGGGAGCGGACAAGAGACCCAGTACTTC. The chain uses TRBV24-1 and TRBJ2-5; TRBD2 is a possible D gene (5 bases). The CDR3 has 16 residues. Germline V CDR1 and CDR2: KGHDR, SFDVKD. V was trimmed by 6 bases and J by 2 bases, leaving 18 bases between them.

This rearrangement joins TRBV3-1 (or the pseudogene TRBV3-2) to TRBJ1-3; TRBD1 matches 7 bases. Germline V gives CDR1 LGHDT, CDR2 YNNKEL (reference sequence). The junction had 5 bases not matched to a gene; V was cut back by 6 bases and J by 0 bases. The CDR3 contains 15 residues. CDR3 region: CASRRQGTSGNTIYF. The CDR3 DNA reads TGTGCCAGCAGGAGACAGGGTACCTCTGGAAACACCATATATTTT.

The chain recombines TRBV6-2 or TRBV6-3 with TRBJ2-5; D is unclear. Germline values: CDR1 MNHEY, CDR2 SVGEGT. The V end lost 5 bases, the J end lost 5 bases, and 9 bases lay between the germline ends. The CDR3 runs to 12 residues. The CDR3 here is CASSGDGETQYF. In DNA form, the CDR3 reads TGTGCCAGCAGTGGCGACGGGGAGACCCAGTACTTC.

In this sample, this clone turned up once. The V call is TRBV15, the J call TRBJ1-5; D is unresolved. The V gene's germline CDR1 is LNHNV and CDR2 YYDKDF (reference sequence). V was shortened by 5 bases and J by 0 bases, with 11 bases between the two germline ends. This CDR3 is built from 15 residues. CDR3 in amino acids: CATSLSGYSNQPQHF. As DNA, the CDR3 is TGTGCCACCAGCCTATCCGGTTATAGCAATCAGCCCCAGCATTTT.

The chain couples TRBV5-1 to TRBJ1-1; D is unresolved. Trimming pared 3 bases from V and 6 bases from J, leaving 15 bases between. In germline, CDR1 is SGHRS, CDR2 YFSETQ. The CDR3 is made up of 14 amino acids. This CDR3 reads CASSSPGRASEAFF. The CDR3 DNA sequence: TGCGCCAGCAGCTCCCCTGGGAGGGCTTCTGAAGCTTTCTTT.

V is TRBV15 and J is TRBJ1-1; tentative D call: TRBD1 (6 bases). Germline CDR1 is LNHNV and CDR2 is YYDKDF (reference sequence). The CDR3 loop spans 16 amino acids. Trimming pared 0 bases from V and 1 base from J, leaving 12 bases between. The DNA for the CDR3 is TGTGCCACCAGCAGAGAGACTTGGGGGCGGAACACTGAAGCTTTCTTT. It specifies CATSRETWGRNTEAFF. Full variable domain (missing parts from reference TRBV15 and TRBJ1-1): DAMVIQNPRYQVTQFGKPVTLSCSQTLNHNVMYWYQQKSSQAPKLLFHYYDKDFNNEADTPDNFQSRRPNTSFCFLDIRSPGLGDTAMYLCATSRETWGRNTEAFFGQGTRLTVV.

This clone was observed once. In DNA form, the CDR3 reads TGTGCCAGCAGCCAGGGGAGCACGATCTCCTATAATTCACCCCTCCACTTT. It is translated as CASSQGSTISYNSPLHF. V is TRBV7-6 and J is TRBJ1-6, with a possible D match to TRBD1 (6 bases). From germline, CDR1 is SGHVS and CDR2 FNYEAQ. The CDR3 is 17 residues long. The V end lost 5 bases, the J end lost 0 bases, and 14 bases lay between the germline ends.

The chain couples TRBV9 to TRBJ1-4; D not certain. Trimming took off 2 bases at V and 0 bases at J, with 11 bases between the two ends. The V gene's germline CDR1 is SGDLS and CDR2 YYNGEE. The CDR3 sequence is 16 residues long. The CDR3 reads CASSVDDGATNEKLFF. The CDR3 nucleotides read TGTGCCAGCAGCGTCGACGACGGAGCAACTAATGAAAAACTGTTTTTT.

The rearrangement joins TRBV2 to TRBJ2-5, with TRBD2 as a possible D gene (7 bases). V shed 8 bases and J shed 1 base, with 14 bases lying between them. CDR3 size: 14 residues. Germline CDR1 and CDR2: SNHLY and FYNNEI. The CDR3 reads CASWRGGAQETQYF. CDR3 DNA: TGTGCCAGCTGGAGGGGGGGGGCCCAAGAGACCCAGTACTTC.